This is a list of T cell receptor beta chains from one sample in a study of cytomegalovirus exposure and HLA in healthy donors. TCRdb's table, derived via immunoSEQ multiplex PCR, lists solely in-frame clones and lacks some. The sample records around 100,000 clones, roughly 77% being singletons. Specimen: PBMCs. These receptors came from a woman aged 45-59 years in good health and CMV-seropositive. CDR3s include the opening cysteine and the closing phenylalanine or tryptophan. Each record gives: D gene, J gene, clone size, V gene, CDR3 protein, CDR3 DNA. A D gene is named only where the DNA matches it firmly. The size entry is marked missing in some rows and otherwise reads once, few, many or a size class.

D gene: -; J gene: TRBJ1-2; clone size: -; V gene: TRBV10-2; CDR3 protein: CASSESRGYGYTF; CDR3 DNA: TGCGCCAGCAGTGAGTCAAGGGGGTATGGCTACACCTTC
D gene: TRBD1; J gene: TRBJ1-1; clone size: -; V gene: TRBV7-9; CDR3 protein: CASSRQGRGNTEAFF; CDR3 DNA: TGTGCCAGCAGCCGACAGGGTCGGGGGAACACTGAAGCTTTCTTT
D gene: -; J gene: TRBJ1-1; clone size: -; V gene: TRBV27; CDR3 protein: CASSPSGGLTEAFF; CDR3 DNA: TGTGCCAGCAGTCCCTCGGGTGGTCTGACTGAAGCTTTCTTT
D gene: -; J gene: TRBJ2-1; clone size: -; V gene: TRBV2; CDR3 protein: CASSATSTYNEQFF; CDR3 DNA: TGTGCCAGCAGTGCGACTAGTACCTACAATGAGCAGTTCTTC
D gene: -; J gene: TRBJ2-5; clone size: few; V gene: TRBV6-1; CDR3 protein: CASRETGAVETQYF; CDR3 DNA: TGTGCCAGCAGGGAAACGGGAGCGGTCGAGACCCAGTACTTC
D gene: -; J gene: TRBJ2-7; clone size: few; V gene: TRBV6-5; CDR3 protein: CASSYSGRAWDEQYF; CDR3 DNA: TGTGCCAGCAGTTACTCCGGGCGGGCCTGGGACGAGCAGTACTTC
D gene: TRBD2; J gene: TRBJ2-1; clone size: -; V gene: TRBV7-9; CDR3 protein: CASSSWTLAGVPPREQFF; CDR3 DNA: TGTGCCAGCAGCTCCTGGACTCTAGCGGGAGTGCCACCTCGAGAGCAGTTCTTC
D gene: -; J gene: TRBJ1-5; clone size: few; V gene: TRBV18; CDR3 protein: CASSPPTGGGNQPQHF; CDR3 DNA: TGTGCCAGCTCACCACCCACGGGGGGAGGAAATCAGCCCCAGCATTTT
D gene: TRBD1; J gene: TRBJ1-1; clone size: once; V gene: TRBV12-5; CDR3 protein: CASGLVAVPGGSNTEAFF; CDR3 DNA: TGTGCTAGTGGTTTGGTAGCCGTCCCAGGGGGCTCCAACACTGAAGCTTTCTTT
D gene: -; J gene: TRBJ1-5; clone size: -; V gene: TRBV28; CDR3 protein: CASSLKGFGQPQHF; CDR3 DNA: TGTGCCAGCAGTTTAAAGGGGTTCGGCCAGCCCCAGCATTTT
D gene: -; J gene: TRBJ2-7; clone size: -; V gene: TRBV30; CDR3 protein: CASSLETVNEQYF; CDR3 DNA: TGTGCCTCCTCCTTAGAAACGGTAAACGAGCAGTACTTC
D gene: TRBD2; J gene: TRBJ2-5; clone size: -; V gene: TRBV5-1; CDR3 protein: CASSLGLSQRGQETQYF; CDR3 DNA: TGCGCCAGCAGCCTCGGACTAAGCCAGCGGGGCCAAGAGACCCAGTACTTC
D gene: TRBD1; J gene: TRBJ1-2; clone size: -; V gene: TRBV18; CDR3 protein: CASSHRGEVFGYTF; CDR3 DNA: TGTGCCAGCTCACACAGGGGCGAAGTATTTGGCTACACCTTC
D gene: -; J gene: TRBJ2-1; clone size: -; V gene: TRBV9; CDR3 protein: CASSVPNSYNEQFF; CDR3 DNA: TGTGCCAGCAGCGTACCGAATAGTTACAATGAGCAGTTCTTC
D gene: -; J gene: TRBJ1-3; clone size: -; V gene: TRBV18; CDR3 protein: CASSPRTDTGSSGNTIYF; CDR3 DNA: TGTGCCAGCTCACCGAGGACAGACACAGGAAGCTCTGGAAACACCATATATTTT
D gene: -; J gene: TRBJ2-5; clone size: -; V gene: TRBV7-9; CDR3 protein: CASSLDYRTVSETQYF; CDR3 DNA: TGTGCCAGCAGCTTAGACTACAGGACGGTGTCGGAGACCCAGTACTTC
D gene: -; J gene: TRBJ1-5; clone size: -; V gene: TRBV30; CDR3 protein: CAWSVSAREDQPQHF; CDR3 DNA: TGTGCCTGGAGTGTGTCAGCCCGGGAGGATCAGCCCCAGCATTTT
D gene: TRBD2; J gene: TRBJ2-3; clone size: -; V gene: TRBV7-6; CDR3 protein: CASSPMGGITDTQYF; CDR3 DNA: TGTGCCAGCAGCCCAATGGGGGGGATCACAGATACGCAGTATTTT
D gene: -; J gene: TRBJ1-5; clone size: -; V gene: TRBV4-2; CDR3 protein: CASSAKRALGTQHF; CDR3 DNA: TGTGCCAGCAGCGCTAAGAGGGCCCTGGGGACCCAGCATTTT
D gene: -; J gene: TRBJ2-5; clone size: -; V gene: TRBV29-1; CDR3 protein: CSVRRRGETQYF; CDR3 DNA: TGCAGCGTCCGTCGCCGAGGGGAGACCCAGTACTTC
D gene: -; J gene: TRBJ1-6; clone size: -; V gene: TRBV19; CDR3 protein: CASSLQGWNSPLHF; CDR3 DNA: TGTGCCAGTAGTTTACAGGGATGGAATTCACCCCTCCACTTT
D gene: -; J gene: TRBJ2-3; clone size: -; V gene: TRBV5-5; CDR3 protein: CASSPGFTDTQYF; CDR3 DNA: TGTGCCAGCAGCCCGGGATTCACAGATACGCAGTATTTT
D gene: -; J gene: TRBJ2-6; clone size: -; V gene: TRBV5-4; CDR3 protein: CASQRVGTGANVLTF; CDR3 DNA: TGTGCCAGCCAGAGGGTAGGGACTGGGGCCAACGTCCTGACTTTC
D gene: TRBD1; J gene: TRBJ1-4; clone size: -; V gene: TRBV7-6; CDR3 protein: CASSKGTGVGEKLFF; CDR3 DNA: TGTGCCAGCTCGAAGGGGACAGGGGTCGGTGAAAAACTGTTTTTT
D gene: -; J gene: TRBJ2-7; clone size: few; V gene: TRBV21-1; CDR3 protein: CASSKEARDRGYDNSYEQYF; CDR3 DNA: TGTGCCAGCAGCAAAGAAGCCCGGGACAGGGGGTATGATAACTCCTACGAGCAGTACTTC
D gene: -; J gene: TRBJ2-7; clone size: few; V gene: TRBV6-1; CDR3 protein: CASSEEVGHPSEQYF; CDR3 DNA: TGTGCCAGCAGTGAAGAGGTAGGACATCCCTCCGAGCAGTACTTC
D gene: -; J gene: TRBJ1-5; clone size: -; V gene: TRBV7-8; CDR3 protein: CASTLVGNSNQPQHF; CDR3 DNA: TGTGCCAGCACCCTGGTCGGGAATAGCAATCAGCCCCAGCATTTT
D gene: -; J gene: TRBJ1-5; clone size: -; V gene: TRBV2; CDR3 protein: CASSEPQGTNQPQHF; CDR3 DNA: TGTGCCAGCAGTGAACCACAGGGAACCAATCAGCCCCAGCATTTT